This T cell receptor beta chain was captured in a study of T-cell reconstitution after alpha-beta-depleted transplantation in children. As it was prepared, the TCRbeta library received unique molecular identifiers. TCRdb reprocessed the PCR reads via MiXCR and lists one record per CDR3 protein. The sample includes about 400,000 distinct CDR3 sequences, just over 20% of them seen just once. Trimming removed 8 bases from V and 8 bases from J, with 15 bases in between. CDR1 MDHEN and CDR2 SYDVKM come from the germline V gene. The CDR3 is 12 residues long. The count of this clonotype is one. V gene TRBV28 combines with J gene TRBJ1-1, with D possibly TRBD1 on 5 matching bases. The sample was PBMCs from the stem cell graft donor, taken from the stem cell graft. This receptor was obtained from a human donor who donated a stem cell graft to a child with acute myeloid leukemia. CDR3 nucleotide sequence: TGTGCCAGCGGCCTCGGGGGACTAGAAGCTTTCTTT. This translates into CASGLGGLEAFF. The entire variable domain, with the rest obtained from reference TRBV28 and TRBJ1-1, is as follows: DVKVTQSSRYLVKRTGEKVFLECVQDMDHENMFWYRQDPGLGLRLIYFSYDVKMKEKGDIPEGYSVSREKKERFSLILESASTNQTSMYLCASGLGGLEAFFGQGTRLTVV.